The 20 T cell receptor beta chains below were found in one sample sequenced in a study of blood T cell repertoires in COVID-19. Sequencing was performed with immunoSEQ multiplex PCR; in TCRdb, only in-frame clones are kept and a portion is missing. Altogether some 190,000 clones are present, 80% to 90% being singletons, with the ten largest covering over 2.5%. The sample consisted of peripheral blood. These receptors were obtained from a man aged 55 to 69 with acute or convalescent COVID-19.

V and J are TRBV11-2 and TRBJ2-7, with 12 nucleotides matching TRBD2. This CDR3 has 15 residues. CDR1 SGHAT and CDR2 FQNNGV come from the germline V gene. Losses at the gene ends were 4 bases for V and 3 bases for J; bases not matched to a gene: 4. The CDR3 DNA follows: TGTGCCAGCAGCTCCGGACTAGCGGGGAACTACGAGCAGTACTTC. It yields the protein CASSSGLAGNYEQYF.

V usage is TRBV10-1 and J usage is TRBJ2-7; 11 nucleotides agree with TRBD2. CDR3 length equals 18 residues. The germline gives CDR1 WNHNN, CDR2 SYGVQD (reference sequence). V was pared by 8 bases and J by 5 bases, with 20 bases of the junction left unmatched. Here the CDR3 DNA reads TGCGCCAGCTTTCGGGCTAGCGGGAGGCTATCAGAGGAGGACGAGCAGTACTTC. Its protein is CASFRASGRLSEEDEQYF.

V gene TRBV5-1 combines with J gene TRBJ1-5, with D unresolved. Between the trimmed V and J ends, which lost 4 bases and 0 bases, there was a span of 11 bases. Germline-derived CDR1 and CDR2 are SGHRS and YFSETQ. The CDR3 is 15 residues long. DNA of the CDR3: TGCGCCAGCAGCCTCGGGGATAATAGCAATCAGCCCCAGCATTTT. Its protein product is CASSLGDNSNQPQHF.

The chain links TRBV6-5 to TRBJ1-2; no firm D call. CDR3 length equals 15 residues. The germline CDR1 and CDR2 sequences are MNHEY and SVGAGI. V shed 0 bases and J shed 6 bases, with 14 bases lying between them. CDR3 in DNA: TGTGCCAGCAGTTACTCGAGAGGGCCAACTGATGGCTACACCTTC. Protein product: CASSYSRGPTDGYTF.

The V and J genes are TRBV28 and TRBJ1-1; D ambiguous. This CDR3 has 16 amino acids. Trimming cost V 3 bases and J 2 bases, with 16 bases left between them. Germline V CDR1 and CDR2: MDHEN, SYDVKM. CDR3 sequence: CASSFLTVGLNTEAFF. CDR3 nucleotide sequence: TGTGCCAGCAGTTTTCTTACAGTCGGCCTAAACACTGAAGCTTTCTTT.

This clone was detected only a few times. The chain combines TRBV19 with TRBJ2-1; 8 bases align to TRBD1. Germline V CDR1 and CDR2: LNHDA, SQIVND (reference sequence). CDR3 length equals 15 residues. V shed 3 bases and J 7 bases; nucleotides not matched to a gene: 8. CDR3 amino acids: CASSIRDRSGNEQFF. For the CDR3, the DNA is TGTGCCAGTAGTATCCGGGACAGGAGTGGAAATGAGCAGTTCTTC.

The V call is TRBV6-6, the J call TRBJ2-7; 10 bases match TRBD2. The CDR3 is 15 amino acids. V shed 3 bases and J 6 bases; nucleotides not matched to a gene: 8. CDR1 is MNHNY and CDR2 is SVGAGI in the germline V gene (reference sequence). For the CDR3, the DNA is TGTGCCAGCAGTTATAGGTCTAGCGGGAGCGGCGAGCAGTACTTC. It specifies CASSYRSSGSGEQYF.

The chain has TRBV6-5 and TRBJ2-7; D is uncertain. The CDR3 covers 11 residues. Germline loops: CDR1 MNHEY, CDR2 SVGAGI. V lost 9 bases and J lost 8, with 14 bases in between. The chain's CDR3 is CASLLTAKQYF. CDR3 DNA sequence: TGTGCCAGTCTCCTTACAGCAAAGCAGTACTTC.

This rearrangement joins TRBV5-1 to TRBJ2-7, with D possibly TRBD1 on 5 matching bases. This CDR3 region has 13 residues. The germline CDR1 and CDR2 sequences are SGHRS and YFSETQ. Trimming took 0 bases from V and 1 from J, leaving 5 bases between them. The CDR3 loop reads CASSLDRSYEQYF. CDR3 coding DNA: TGCGCCAGCAGCTTGGACAGGTCCTACGAGCAGTACTTC.

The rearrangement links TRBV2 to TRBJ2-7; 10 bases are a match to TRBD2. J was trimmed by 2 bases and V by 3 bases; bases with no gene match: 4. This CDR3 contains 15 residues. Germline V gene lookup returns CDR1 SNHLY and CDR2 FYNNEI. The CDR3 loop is CASSEGTSEPYEQYF. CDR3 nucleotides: TGTGCCAGCAGTGAGGGGACTAGCGAACCCTACGAGCAGTACTTC.

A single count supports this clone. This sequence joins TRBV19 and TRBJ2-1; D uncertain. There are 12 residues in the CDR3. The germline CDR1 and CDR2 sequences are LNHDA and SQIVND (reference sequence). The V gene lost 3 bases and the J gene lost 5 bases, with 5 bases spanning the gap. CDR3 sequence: CASSILDNEQFF. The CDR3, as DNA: TGTGCCAGTAGTATTCTCGACAATGAGCAGTTCTTC. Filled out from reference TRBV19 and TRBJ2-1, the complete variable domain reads DGGITQSPKYLFRKEGQNVTLSCEQNLNHDAMYWYRQDPGQGLRLIYYSQIVNDFQKGDIAEGYSVSREKKESFPLTVTSAQKNPTAFYLCASSILDNEQFFGPGTRLTVL.

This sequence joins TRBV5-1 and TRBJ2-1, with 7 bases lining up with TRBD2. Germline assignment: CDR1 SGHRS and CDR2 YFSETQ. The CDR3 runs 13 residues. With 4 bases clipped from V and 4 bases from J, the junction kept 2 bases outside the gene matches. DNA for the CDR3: TGCGCCAGCAGCGGGAGGGGTTACAATGAGCAGTTCTTC. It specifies CASSGRGYNEQFF.

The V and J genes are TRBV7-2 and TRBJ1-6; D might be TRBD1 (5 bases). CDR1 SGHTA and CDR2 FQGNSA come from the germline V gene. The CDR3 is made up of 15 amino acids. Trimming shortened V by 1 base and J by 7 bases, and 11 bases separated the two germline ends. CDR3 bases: TGTGCCAGCAGCTTAGGGGGGGGTGAGAATTCACCCCTCCACTTT. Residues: CASSLGGGENSPLHF.

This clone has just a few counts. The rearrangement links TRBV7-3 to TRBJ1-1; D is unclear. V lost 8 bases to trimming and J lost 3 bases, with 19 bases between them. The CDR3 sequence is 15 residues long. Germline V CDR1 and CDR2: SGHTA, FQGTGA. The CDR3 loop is CASFPRAGEDTEAFF. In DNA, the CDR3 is TGTGCCAGCTTCCCGAGGGCAGGAGAGGACACTGAAGCTTTCTTT.

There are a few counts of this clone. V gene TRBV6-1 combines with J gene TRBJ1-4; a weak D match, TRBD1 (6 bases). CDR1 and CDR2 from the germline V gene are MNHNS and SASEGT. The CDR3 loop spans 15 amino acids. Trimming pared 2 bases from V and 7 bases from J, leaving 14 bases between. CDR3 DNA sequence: TGTGCCAGCAGTGAACCCCGGGGGGCTGGTGAAAAACTGTTTTTT. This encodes CASSEPRGAGEKLFF.

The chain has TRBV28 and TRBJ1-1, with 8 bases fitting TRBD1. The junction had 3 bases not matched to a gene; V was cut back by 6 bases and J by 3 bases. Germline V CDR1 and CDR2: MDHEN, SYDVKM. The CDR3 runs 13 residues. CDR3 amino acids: CASRGTGYTEAFF. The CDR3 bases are TGTGCCAGCAGGGGGACAGGCTACACTGAAGCTTTCTTT.

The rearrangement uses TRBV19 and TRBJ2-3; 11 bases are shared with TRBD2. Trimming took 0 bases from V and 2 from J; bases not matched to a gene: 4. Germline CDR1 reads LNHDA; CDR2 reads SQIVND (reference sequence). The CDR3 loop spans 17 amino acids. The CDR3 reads CASSIEQTSGNTDTQYF. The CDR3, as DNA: TGTGCCAGTAGTATAGAGCAGACTAGCGGGAACACAGATACGCAGTATTTT.

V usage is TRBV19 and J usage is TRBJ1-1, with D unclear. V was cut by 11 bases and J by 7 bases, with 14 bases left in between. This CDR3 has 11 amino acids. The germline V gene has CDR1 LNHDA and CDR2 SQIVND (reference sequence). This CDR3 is CASESGREAFF. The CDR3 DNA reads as TGTGCCTCAGAGAGCGGTCGTGAAGCTTTCTTT.

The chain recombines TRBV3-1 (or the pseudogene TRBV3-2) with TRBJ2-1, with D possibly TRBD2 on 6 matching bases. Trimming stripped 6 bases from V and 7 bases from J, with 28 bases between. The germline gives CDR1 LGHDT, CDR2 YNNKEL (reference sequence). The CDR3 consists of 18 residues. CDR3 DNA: TGTGCCAGCAGACCAACCCAGAGGACCGGGACTGGGCCAAATGAGCAGTTCTTC. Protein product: CASRPTQRTGTGPNEQFF.

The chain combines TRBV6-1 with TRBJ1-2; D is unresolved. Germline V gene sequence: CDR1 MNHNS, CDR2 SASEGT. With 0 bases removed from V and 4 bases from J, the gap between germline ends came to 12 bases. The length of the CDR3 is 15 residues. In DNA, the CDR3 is TGTGCCAGCAGTGAAGCGCAAGGGAGCGGCTATGGCTACACCTTC. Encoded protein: CASSEAQGSGYGYTF.